Presented here are 2 T cell receptor beta chains from one specimen sequenced in a study of identical twins (dated by TCRdb to 2015 to 2016). Receptor amplification or capture employed 5' RACE. The listed sequencing device is Illumina HiSeq 2000. TCRdb redid the processing of the public reads, applying fastp at Q25 and MiXCR, and retained in-frame beta chains. Each CDR3 protein gets just one entry, which takes the most common genes and DNA from the rows behind it. The sample has about 150,000 distinct CDR3 sequences on record, roughly 3.5% of them singletons. Roughly 8% of the sample belongs to the ten largest clones. Sequencing was carried out using memory T cells sorted from blood. The cell subset or site label here, explained by the study, means: CD45RO+ enriched T cells. The receptor source for this set is a man in his late teens or twenties in good health.

This clonotype has at least ten counts. V usage is TRBV30 and J usage is TRBJ1-1; D uncertain. In germline, CDR1 is GTSNPN, CDR2 SVGIG (reference sequence). V lost 4 bases and J 8 bases, leaving 11 bases between the germline ends. The CDR3 spans 11 residues. CDR3 coding DNA: TGTGCCTGGAAGGAAGGCCGAGAAGCTTTCTTT. Its translation: CAWKEGREAFF.

As regards this clonotype: This may stem from a read error, because a much larger clone lies one nucleotide away. The rearrangement links TRBV5-6 to TRBJ2-1; a weak D match, TRBD2 (5 bases). Gene TRBJ2-7 matches the end of the DNA better, so the J call may be wrong. This CDR3 comprises 13 residues. CDR1 SGHDT and CDR2 YYEEEE come from the germline V gene. The CDR3 DNA follows: TGTGCCAGCAGCTTGCTAGCAGGCTATGAGCAGTACTTC. Translation: CASSLLAGYEQYF.